This T cell receptor beta chain was retrieved from a study of shared clonotypes between healthy human individuals. Study outcomes and limitations: Enrolling few donors narrowed the genetic and exposure-history diversity that was represented. Large depth notwithstanding, sorted-subset sequencing proved incomplete by rarefaction.

As regards this clone: Its antigen remains unidentified.

This table comes from immunoSEQ multiplex PCR, and its TCRdb copy is limited to in-frame clones, with some not included. The table records about 190,000 clones, about 66% of them present only once. Within Nashville, Tennessee resided all donors, each a Caucasian adult. This CDR3 spans 15 amino acids. Germline assignment: CDR1 SQVTM and CDR2 ANQGSEA. The junction had 7 bases not matched to a gene; V was cut back by 2 bases and J by 2 bases. The TCR originated in a man aged 25 to 40 in good health. Sequenced input: memory CD4+ T cells sorted from blood. Subset of the sample: CD45RA-negative fraction. V and J are TRBV29-1 and TRBJ2-7, with 9 nucleotides matching TRBD1. The CDR3 coding sequence is TGCAGCGTTGAAAGGCGGGACAGGGAAGCCTACGAGCAGTACTTC. It specifies CSVERRDREAYEQYF.